A selection of T cell receptor beta chains follows, all from one sample in a study of CD8+CD57+ T cells in acquired aplastic anemia. MiXCR, run by TCRdb on the reads, gives a single entry per CDR3 protein. The data show 50,000 or so distinct CDR3 sequences, with roughly three fifths seen just once and roughly 15% held by the top ten. Source material: sorted CD4+, CD8+, or CD8+CD57+ T cells (not recorded which) from PBMCs. All receptors come from a human donor with aplastic anemia. The CDR3 runs from the conserved cysteine through the conserved F or W. D genes are given only for firm matches. The size of a clone is reported for some rows only, either as once, few or many, or as a class for expanded clones.

CDR3 DNA,CDR3 protein,V gene,J gene,clone size,D gene,CDR3 length
TGCGCCAGCAGTGCCGGGACAGGGGTCTCCTACGAGCAGTACTTC,CASSAGTGVSYEQYF,TRBV4-3,TRBJ2-7,NA,TRBD1,15
TGTGCCAGCAGTGAAGAAGGGATAAATTCACCCCTCCACTTT,CASSEEGINSPLHF,TRBV2,TRBJ1-6,NA,NA,14
TGTGCCAGCAGCCAAGCTCTGGACAGGGCAAACACTGAAGCTTTCTTT,CASSQALDRANTEAFF,TRBV4-2,TRBJ1-1,many,TRBD1,16
TGTGCCAGCAGTTTCCTCCCGACAGCCAACTATGGCTACACCTTC,CASSFLPTANYGYTF,TRBV19,TRBJ1-2,once,NA,15
TGTGCCAGCGAAGGGACAGAAGAAGAGACCCAGTACTTC,CASEGTEEETQYF,TRBV3-1,TRBJ2-5,NA,TRBD1,13
TGTGCCAGCAGCTCGGGACTAGCGGGAGAGACCCAGTACTTC,CASSSGLAGETQYF,TRBV7-2,TRBJ2-5,few,TRBD2,14
TGTGCCATTAGTGAGGGGAACACTGAAGCTTTCTTT,CAISEGNTEAFF,TRBV10-3,TRBJ1-1,few,NA,12
TGCGCCAGCAGCTTGGATCCGGATAACACTGAAGCTTTCTTT,CASSLDPDNTEAFF,TRBV5-1,TRBJ1-1,many,NA,14
TGTGCCAGCAGTCCTGATGGCAGGGCCAACTATGGCTACACCTTC,CASSPDGRANYGYTF,TRBV28,TRBJ1-2,many,NA,15
TGTGCCAGCAGCTTTCGGCAGGGAGTTTCGTATGGCTACACCTTC,CASSFRQGVSYGYTF,TRBV11-2,TRBJ1-2,many,NA,15
TGCAGTGCTGTGAGACTAGCGGGGACGGGGAATGAGCAGTTCTTC,CSAVRLAGTGNEQFF,TRBV20-1,TRBJ2-1,many,TRBD2,15
TGTGCCAGCAGTGAAACCGGACAGGAATACTATGGCTACACCTTC,CASSETGQEYYGYTF,TRBV2,TRBJ1-2,NA,TRBD1,15
TGTGCCAGCAGCGTAGATGGACAGGGAAATTCACCCCTCCACTTT,CASSVDGQGNSPLHF,TRBV9,TRBJ1-6,NA,TRBD1,15
TGCGCCAGCAGCCAAGAGGACACCGGGGAGCTGTTTTTT,CASSQEDTGELFF,TRBV4-1,TRBJ2-2,many,NA,13
TGTGCCAGTACCCCTTTCCCTCTCAACTATGGCTACACCTTC,CASTPFPLNYGYTF,TRBV19,TRBJ1-2,NA,NA,14
TGTGCCAGCAGTTTTGAAGCTTTCTTT,CASSFEAFF,TRBV2,TRBJ1-1,few,NA,9